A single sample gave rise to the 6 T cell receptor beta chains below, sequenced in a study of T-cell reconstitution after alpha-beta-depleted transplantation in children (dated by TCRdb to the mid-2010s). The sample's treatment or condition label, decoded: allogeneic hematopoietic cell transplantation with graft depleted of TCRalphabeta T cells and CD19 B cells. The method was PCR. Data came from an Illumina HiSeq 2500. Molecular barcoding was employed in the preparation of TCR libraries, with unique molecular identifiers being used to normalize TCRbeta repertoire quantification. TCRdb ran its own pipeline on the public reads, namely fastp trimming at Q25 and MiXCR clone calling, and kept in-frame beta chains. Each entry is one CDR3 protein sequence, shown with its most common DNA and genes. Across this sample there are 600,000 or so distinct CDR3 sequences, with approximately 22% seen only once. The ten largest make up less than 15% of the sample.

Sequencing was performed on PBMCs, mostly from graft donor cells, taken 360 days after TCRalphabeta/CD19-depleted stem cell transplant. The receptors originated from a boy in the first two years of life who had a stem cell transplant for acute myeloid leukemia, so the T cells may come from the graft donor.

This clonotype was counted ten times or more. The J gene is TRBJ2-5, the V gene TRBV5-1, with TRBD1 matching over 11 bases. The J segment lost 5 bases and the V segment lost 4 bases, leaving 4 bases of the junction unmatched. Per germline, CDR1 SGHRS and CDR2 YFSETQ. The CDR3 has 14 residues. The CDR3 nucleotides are TGCGCCAGCAGCCGGACAGGGGGCGGCGAGACCCAGTACTTC. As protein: CASSRTGGGETQYF.

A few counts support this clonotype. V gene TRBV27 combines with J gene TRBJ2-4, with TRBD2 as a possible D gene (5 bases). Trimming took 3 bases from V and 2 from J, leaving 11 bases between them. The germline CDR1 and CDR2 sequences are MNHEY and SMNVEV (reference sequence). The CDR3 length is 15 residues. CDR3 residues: CASSFRPGTKNIQYF. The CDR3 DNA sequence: TGTGCCAGCAGTTTCAGGCCGGGGACCAAAAACATTCAGTACTTC.

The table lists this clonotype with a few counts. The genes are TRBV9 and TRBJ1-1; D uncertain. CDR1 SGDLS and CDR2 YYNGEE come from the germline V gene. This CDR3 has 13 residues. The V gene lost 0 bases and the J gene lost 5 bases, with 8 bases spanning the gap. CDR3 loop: CASSVAEGTEAFF. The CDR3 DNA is TGTGCCAGCAGCGTAGCTGAGGGTACTGAAGCTTTCTTT.

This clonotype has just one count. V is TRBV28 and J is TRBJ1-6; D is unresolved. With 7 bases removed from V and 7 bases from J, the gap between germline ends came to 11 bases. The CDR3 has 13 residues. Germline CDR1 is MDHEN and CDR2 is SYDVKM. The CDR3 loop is CASKLLGNSPLHF. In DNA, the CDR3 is TGTGCCAGCAAACTCCTGGGAAATTCACCCCTCCACTTT.

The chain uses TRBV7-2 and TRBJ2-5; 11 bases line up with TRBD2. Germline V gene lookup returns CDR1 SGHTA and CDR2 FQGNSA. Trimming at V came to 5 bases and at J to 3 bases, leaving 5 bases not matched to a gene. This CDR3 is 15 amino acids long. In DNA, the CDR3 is TGTGCCAGCAGCCGACTAGCGGGGTATAAAGAGACCCAGTACTTC. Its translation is CASSRLAGYKETQYF.

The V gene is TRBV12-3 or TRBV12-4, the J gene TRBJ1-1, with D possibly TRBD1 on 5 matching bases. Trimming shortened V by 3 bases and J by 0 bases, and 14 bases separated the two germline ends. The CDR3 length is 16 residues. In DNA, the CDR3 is TGTGCCAGCAGTTTTTCAGGGCGGACGATGAACACTGAAGCTTTCTTT. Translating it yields CASSFSGRTMNTEAFF.